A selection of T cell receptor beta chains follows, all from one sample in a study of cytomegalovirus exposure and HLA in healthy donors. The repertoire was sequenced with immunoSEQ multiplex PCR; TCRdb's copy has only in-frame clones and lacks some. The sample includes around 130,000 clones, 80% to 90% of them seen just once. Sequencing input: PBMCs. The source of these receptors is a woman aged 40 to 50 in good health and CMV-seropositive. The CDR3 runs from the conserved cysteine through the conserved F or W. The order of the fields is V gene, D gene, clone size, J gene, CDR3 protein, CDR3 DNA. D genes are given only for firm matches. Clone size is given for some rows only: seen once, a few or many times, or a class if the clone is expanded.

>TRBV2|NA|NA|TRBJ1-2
CASTRGYGYTF
TGTGCCAGCACCCGGGGGTATGGCTACACCTTC
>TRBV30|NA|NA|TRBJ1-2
CAWTPTGAQGYTF
TGTGCCTGGACCCCCACGGGAGCTCAGGGCTACACCTTC
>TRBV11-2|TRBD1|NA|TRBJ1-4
CASSQSRGTNEKLFF
TGTGCCAGCAGTCAAAGCAGGGGGACTAATGAAAAACTGTTTTTT
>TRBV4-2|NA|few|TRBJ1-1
CASSPSVGGPTEAFF
TGTGCCAGCAGCCCGTCGGTTGGGGGCCCCACTGAAGCTTTCTTT
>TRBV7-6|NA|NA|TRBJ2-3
CASSLAVEGTDTQYF
TGTGCCAGCAGCTTAGCGGTAGAAGGCACAGATACGCAGTATTTT
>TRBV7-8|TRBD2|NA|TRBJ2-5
CASSLPSSGRETQYF
TGTGCCAGCAGCTTACCCTCAAGCGGGAGAGAGACCCAGTACTTC
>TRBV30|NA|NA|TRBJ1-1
CAWSASYRRNTEAFF
TGTGCCTGGAGTGCCTCCTACAGGAGGAACACTGAAGCTTTCTTT
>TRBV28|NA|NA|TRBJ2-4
CASSPMGGANIQYF
TGTGCCAGCAGTCCGATGGGGGGGGCAAACATTCAGTACTTC
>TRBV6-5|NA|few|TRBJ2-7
CASSSTGLGVYEQYF
TGTGCCAGCAGTTCCACTGGACTTGGGGTCTACGAGCAGTACTTC
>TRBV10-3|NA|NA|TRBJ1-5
CAISSRDDQPQHF
TGTGCCATCAGTAGCCGGGATGATCAGCCCCAGCATTTT
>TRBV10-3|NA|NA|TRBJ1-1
CAIRQGAANTEAFF
TGTGCCATCAGGCAAGGGGCTGCGAACACTGAAGCTTTCTTT
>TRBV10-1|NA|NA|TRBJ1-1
CASSDGRVGFNTEAFF
TGCGCCAGCAGTGACGGCAGGGTTGGTTTCAACACTGAAGCTTTCTTT
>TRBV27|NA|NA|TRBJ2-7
CASSFNGGSYEQYF
TGTGCCAGCAGTTTTAACGGCGGCTCCTACGAGCAGTACTTC
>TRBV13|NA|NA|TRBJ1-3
CASSFRDTGNTIYF
TGTGCCAGCAGCTTCAGGGACACTGGAAACACCATATATTTT
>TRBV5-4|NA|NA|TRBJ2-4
CASSLYKGRAKNIQYF
TGTGCCAGCAGCTTGTATAAGGGGCGAGCCAAAAACATTCAGTACTTC
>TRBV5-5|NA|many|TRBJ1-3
CASSWGHNSGNTIYF
TGTGCCAGCAGCTGGGGACACAACTCTGGAAACACCATATATTTT
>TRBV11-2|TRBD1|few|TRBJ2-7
CASSFGTGAYYEQYF
TGTGCCAGCAGCTTTGGGACAGGGGCTTACTACGAGCAGTACTTC
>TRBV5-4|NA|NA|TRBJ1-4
CASSFEATNEKLFF
TGTGCCAGCAGCTTTGAGGCAACTAATGAAAAACTGTTTTTT
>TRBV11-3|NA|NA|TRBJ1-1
CASSFDSNTEAFF
TGTGCCAGCAGCTTTGACAGTAACACTGAAGCTTTCTTT
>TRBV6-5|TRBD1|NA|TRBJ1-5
CASSYSGTDNQPQHF
TGTGCCAGCAGTTACTCCGGGACAGACAATCAGCCCCAGCATTTT
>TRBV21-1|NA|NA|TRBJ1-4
CASSSWTQGCEKLFF
TGTGCCAGCAGCTCCTGGACCCAGGGGTGTGAAAAACTGTTTTTT
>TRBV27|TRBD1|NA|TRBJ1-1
CASSPNRGRTEAFF
TGTGCCAGCAGCCCAAACAGGGGTCGCACTGAAGCTTTCTTT
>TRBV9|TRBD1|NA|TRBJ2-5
CASSSMTGYQETQYF
TGTGCCAGCAGCTCCATGACAGGGTACCAAGAGACCCAGTACTTC
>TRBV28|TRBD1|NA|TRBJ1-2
CASSLSGQVYGYTF
TGTGCCAGCAGTTTATCGGGACAGGTTTATGGCTACACCTTC
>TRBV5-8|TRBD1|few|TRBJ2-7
CASSFNTGGVAYEQYF
TGTGCCAGCAGCTTTAATACAGGGGGCGTAGCCTACGAGCAGTACTTC
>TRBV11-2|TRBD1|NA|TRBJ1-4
CASSRGGQGDEKLFF
TGTGCCAGCAGCCGGGGGGGACAGGGGGATGAAAAACTGTTTTTT
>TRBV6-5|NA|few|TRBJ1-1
CASSKYMNTEAFF
TGTGCCAGCAGTAAATACATGAACACTGAAGCTTTCTTT
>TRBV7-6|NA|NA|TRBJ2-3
CASSLAVGGDTDTQYF
TGTGCCAGCAGCTTAGCGGTAGGCGGGGACACAGATACGCAGTATTTT
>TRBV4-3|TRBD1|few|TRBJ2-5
CASSQEGLENRGQETQYF
TGCGCCAGCAGCCAAGAAGGGCTTGAGAACAGGGGGCAAGAGACCCAGTACTTC
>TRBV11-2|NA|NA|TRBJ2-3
CASSQTPVGDTQYF
TGTGCCAGCAGCCAGACACCCGTTGGAGATACGCAGTATTTT
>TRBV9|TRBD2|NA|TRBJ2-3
CASSTRPGLTGDTQYF
TGTGCCAGCAGCACCCGACCGGGACTAACGGGGGATACGCAGTATTTT
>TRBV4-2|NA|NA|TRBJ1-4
CASSQVGRSHEKLFF
TGTGCCAGCAGCCAAGTGGGCCGATCCCATGAAAAACTGTTTTTT
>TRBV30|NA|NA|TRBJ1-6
CAMWRVNSPLHF
TGTGCCATGTGGAGGGTTAATTCACCCCTCCACTTT
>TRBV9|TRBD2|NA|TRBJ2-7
CASSRGDPASYEQYF
TGTGCCAGCAGCCGGGGGGACCCCGCTTCCTACGAGCAGTACTTC
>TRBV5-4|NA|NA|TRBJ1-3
CASSADTSGNTIYF
TGTGCCAGCAGCGCGGACACCTCTGGAAACACCATATATTTT
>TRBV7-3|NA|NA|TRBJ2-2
CASSPKFTGELFF
TGTGCCAGCAGCCCTAAGTTCACCGGGGAGCTGTTTTTT
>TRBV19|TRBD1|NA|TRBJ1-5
CASNSWGGTGGPNQPQHF
TGTGCCAGCAACTCTTGGGGGGGTACAGGGGGCCCCAATCAGCCCCAGCATTTT
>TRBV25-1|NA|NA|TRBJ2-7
CASSRDGTSYEQYF
TGTGCCAGCAGCAGGGACGGGACATCTTACGAGCAGTACTTC
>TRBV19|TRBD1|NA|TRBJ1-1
CASRPGGLTEAFF
TGTGCCAGTAGGCCAGGGGGCCTCACTGAAGCTTTCTTT
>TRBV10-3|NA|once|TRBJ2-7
CAISLLVGGAYEQYF
TGTGCCATCTCACTACTCGTAGGGGGGGCCTACGAGCAGTACTTC
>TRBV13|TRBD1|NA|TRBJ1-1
CASSPRTGGMEAFF
TGTGCCAGCAGCCCGCGGACAGGGGGAATGGAAGCTTTCTTT
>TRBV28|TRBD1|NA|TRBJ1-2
CASSFPRDRAFYGYTF
TGTGCCAGCAGTTTCCCTCGCGACAGGGCATTCTATGGCTACACCTTC
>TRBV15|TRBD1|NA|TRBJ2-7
CATSSRDRGYEQYF
TGTGCCACCAGCAGCAGGGACAGAGGCTACGAGCAGTACTTC
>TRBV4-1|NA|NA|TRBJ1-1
CARQLRGRTCGGAEAFF
TGCGCCAGACAGCTGAGGGGCAGGACCTGCGGGGGGGCTGAAGCTTTCTTT
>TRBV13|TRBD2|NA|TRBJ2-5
CASSFPAGGKETQYF
TGTGCCAGCAGCTTCCCAGCGGGAGGTAAAGAGACCCAGTACTTC
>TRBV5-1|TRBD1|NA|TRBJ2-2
CASSFGTGNTGELFF
TGCGCCAGCAGCTTCGGGACAGGGAACACCGGGGAGCTGTTTTTT
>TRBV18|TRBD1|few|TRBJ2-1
CASSSSGTGIYNEQFF
TGTGCCAGCTCTTCCTCCGGGACAGGGATTTACAATGAGCAGTTCTTC
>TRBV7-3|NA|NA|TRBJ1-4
CASSIGKSTNEKLFF
TGTGCCAGCAGTATCGGGAAATCAACTAATGAAAAACTGTTTTTT
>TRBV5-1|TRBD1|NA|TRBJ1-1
CASSLRTGGDTEAFF
TGCGCCAGCAGCTTAAGGACAGGGGGGGACACTGAAGCTTTCTTT
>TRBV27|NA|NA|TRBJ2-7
CASSFGGISYEQYF
TGTGCCAGCAGTTTTGGCGGGATCTCCTACGAGCAGTACTTC
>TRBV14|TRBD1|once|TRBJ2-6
CASSQGTGGYTNVLTF
TGTGCCAGCAGCCAAGGGACAGGGGGATATACCAACGTCCTGACTTTC
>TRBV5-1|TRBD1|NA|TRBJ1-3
CASSLGLNAGQGINTIYF
TGCGCCAGCAGCTTGGGCCTAAACGCGGGACAGGGCATAAACACCATATATTTT
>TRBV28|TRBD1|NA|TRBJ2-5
CASRLGQVETQYF
TGTGCCAGCAGGCTGGGACAGGTAGAGACCCAGTACTTC
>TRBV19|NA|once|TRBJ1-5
CASSPTDRSQPQHF
TGTGCCAGTAGCCCTACCGACAGGTCTCAGCCCCAGCATTTT
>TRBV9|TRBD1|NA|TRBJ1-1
CASSADRGKIPEAFF
TGTGCCAGCAGCGCTGACAGGGGAAAGATTCCTGAAGCTTTCTTT